This T cell receptor (beta chain) was identified during a study of spatial heterogeneity in lung cancer. Across the study: TCR and UMI combinations that were unique each appeared, on average, more than ten times in raw reads. Overall study findings and caveats: More often at tumor resection than at routine follow-up, ubiquitous expanded tumor TCRs were detected in the blood.

This clonotype was observed a few times. Antigen specificity is unknown. V was pared by 0 bases and J by 5 bases, with 5 bases between. In germline, CDR1 is GTSNPN, CDR2 SVGIG (reference sequence). The CDR3 runs 11 residues. This sample's time point: sample taken at primary tumor resection. Whole RNA from tumor, nontumor lung or frozen PBMC was sequenced unsorted. Samples came from about 72 TRACERx patients with untreated early-stage lung cancer. A unique molecular identifier was attached to every TCR cDNA molecule. TCRdb re-derived calls from the 5' RACE reads in MiXCR, one entry per CDR3 protein. The table lists roughly 48,000 distinct CDR3 sequences, approximately 12% of them singletons.

This receptor was identified in a female donor with early-stage non-small cell lung cancer. This sequence joins TRBV30 and TRBJ2-7, with D unresolved. The specimen comprised PBMCs, sampled at surgery. CDR3 sequence reads: CAWSVAHEQYF. DNA for the CDR3: TGTGCCTGGAGTGTAGCCCACGAGCAGTACTTC.